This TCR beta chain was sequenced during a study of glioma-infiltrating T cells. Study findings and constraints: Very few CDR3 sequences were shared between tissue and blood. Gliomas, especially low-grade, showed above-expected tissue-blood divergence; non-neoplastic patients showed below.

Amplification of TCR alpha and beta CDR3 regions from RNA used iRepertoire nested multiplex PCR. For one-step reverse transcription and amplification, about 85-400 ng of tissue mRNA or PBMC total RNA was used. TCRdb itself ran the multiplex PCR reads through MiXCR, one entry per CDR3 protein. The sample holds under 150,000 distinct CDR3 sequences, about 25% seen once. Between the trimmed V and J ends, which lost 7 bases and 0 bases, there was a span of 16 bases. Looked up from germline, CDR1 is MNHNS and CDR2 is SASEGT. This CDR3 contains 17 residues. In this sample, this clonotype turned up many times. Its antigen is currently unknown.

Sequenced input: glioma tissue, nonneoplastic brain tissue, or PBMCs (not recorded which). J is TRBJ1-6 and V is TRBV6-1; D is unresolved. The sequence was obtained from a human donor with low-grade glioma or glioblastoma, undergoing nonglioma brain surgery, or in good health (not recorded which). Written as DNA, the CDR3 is TGTGCCAGCAACCCTACAGCCCGGAGCTCCTATAATTCACCCCTCCACTTT. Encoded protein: CASNPTARSSYNSPLHF.